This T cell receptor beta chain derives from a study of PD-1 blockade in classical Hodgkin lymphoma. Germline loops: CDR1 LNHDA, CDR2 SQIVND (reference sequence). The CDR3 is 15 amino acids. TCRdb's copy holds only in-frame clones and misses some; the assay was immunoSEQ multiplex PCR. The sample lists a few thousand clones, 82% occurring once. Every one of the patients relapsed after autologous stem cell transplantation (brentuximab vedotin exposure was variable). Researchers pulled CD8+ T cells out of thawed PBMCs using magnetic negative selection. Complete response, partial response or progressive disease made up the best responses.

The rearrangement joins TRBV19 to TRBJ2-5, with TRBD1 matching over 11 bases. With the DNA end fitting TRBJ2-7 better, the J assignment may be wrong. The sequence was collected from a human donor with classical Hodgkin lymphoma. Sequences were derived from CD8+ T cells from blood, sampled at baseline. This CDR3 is CASSIGQGAGYEQYF. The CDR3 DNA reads TGTGCCAGTAGTATTGGACAGGGGGCCGGCTACGAGCAGTACTTC.